The clone carrying this T cell receptor beta chain was seen many times. What it binds is not known. Trimming cost V 6 bases and J 0 bases, with 15 bases left between them. The CDR3 is 16 amino acids. Germline CDR1 SNHLY, CDR2 FYNNEI. Overall study results and limits: Tumor Tregs overlapped most with tumor, then blood, naive CD4+ cells. The TCR gene usage of tumor memory CD4+ T cells clustered together with blood and lymph node memory CD4+ cells and with lymph node naive CD4+ cells.

Semi-nested PCR with Nested Universal Primer A followed constant-region reverse priming of full-length variable regions. In TCRdb, the 5' RACE reads were re-called with MiXCR into one record per CDR3 protein. The table lists 46,000 or so distinct CDR3 sequences, roughly 22% of them singletons, with about 4.5% in the top ten. Cells sorted as Tregs were CD4+, CD25+ and CD127-/low. This chain links TRBV2 with TRBJ2-4; tentative D call: TRBD1 (5 bases). Sequencing input: Tregs sorted from a lymph node. The receptor's source is a female donor with breast cancer. CDR3 sequence reads: CASRLDSKLAKNIQYF. CDR3 nucleotides: TGTGCCAGCAGACTCGACAGTAAATTAGCCAAAAACATTCAGTACTTC.